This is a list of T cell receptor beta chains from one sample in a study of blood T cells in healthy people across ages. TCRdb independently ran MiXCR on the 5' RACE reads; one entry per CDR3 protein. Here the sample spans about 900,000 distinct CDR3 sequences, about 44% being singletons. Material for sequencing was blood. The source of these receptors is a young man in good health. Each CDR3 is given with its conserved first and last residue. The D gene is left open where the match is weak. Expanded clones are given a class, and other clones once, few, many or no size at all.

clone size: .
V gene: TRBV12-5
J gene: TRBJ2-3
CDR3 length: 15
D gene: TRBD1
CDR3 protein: CASGLGQGRADTQYF
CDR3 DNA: TGTGCTAGTGGACTCGGACAGGGCCGGGCAGATACGCAGTATTTT

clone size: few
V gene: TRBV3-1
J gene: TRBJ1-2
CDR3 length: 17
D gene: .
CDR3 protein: CASSQTLRQSPRYGYTF
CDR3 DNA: TGTGCCAGCAGCCAAACCCTTCGACAGTCTCCCCGCTATGGCTACACCTTC

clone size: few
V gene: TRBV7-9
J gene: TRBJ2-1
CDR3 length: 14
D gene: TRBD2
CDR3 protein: CASSFSGGNNEQFF
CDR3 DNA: TGTGCCAGCAGCTTTAGCGGGGGAAATAATGAGCAGTTCTTC

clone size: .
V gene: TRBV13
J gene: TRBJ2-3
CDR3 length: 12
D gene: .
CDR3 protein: CASSAWADTQYF
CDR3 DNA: TGTGCCAGCAGCGCGTGGGCAGATACGCAGTATTTT

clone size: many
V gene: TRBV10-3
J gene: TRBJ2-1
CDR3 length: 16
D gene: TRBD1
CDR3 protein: CAISGKGTGDHNEQFF
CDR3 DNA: TGTGCCATCAGTGGCAAAGGGACAGGGGACCACAATGAGCAGTTCTTC

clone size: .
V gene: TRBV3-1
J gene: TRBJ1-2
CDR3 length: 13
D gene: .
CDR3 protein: CASSGDRYYGYTF
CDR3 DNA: TGTGCCAGCAGTGGGGACCGCTACTATGGCTACACCTTC

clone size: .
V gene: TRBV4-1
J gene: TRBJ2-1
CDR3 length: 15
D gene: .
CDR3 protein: CASSQDRLTGNEQFF
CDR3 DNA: TGCGCCAGCAGCCAAGATCGGTTAACAGGAAATGAGCAGTTCTTC

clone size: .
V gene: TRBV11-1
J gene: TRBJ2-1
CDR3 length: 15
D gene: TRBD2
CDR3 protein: CASSLGTSSGNEQFF
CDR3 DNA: TGTGCCAGCAGCTTAGGGACTAGTTCGGGCAATGAGCAGTTCTTC

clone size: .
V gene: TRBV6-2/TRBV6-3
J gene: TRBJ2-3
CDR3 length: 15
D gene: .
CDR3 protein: CASSYSAGITDTQYF
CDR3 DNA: TGTGCCAGCAGTTACTCCGCGGGCATCACAGATACGCAGTATTTT

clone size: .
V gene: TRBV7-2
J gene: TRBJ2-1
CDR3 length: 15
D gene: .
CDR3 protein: CASSLEATLAHEQFF
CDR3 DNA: TGTGCCAGCAGCTTAGAGGCCACACTAGCACATGAGCAGTTCTTC

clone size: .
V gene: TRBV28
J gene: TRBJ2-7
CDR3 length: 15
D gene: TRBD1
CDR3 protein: CASSRTPDRGTAQYF
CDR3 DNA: TGTGCCAGCAGCCGAACCCCGGACAGGGGTACTGCGCAGTACTTC